Listed below are T cell receptor beta chains from one sample, sequenced in a study of cytomegalovirus exposure and HLA in healthy donors. Clones were read by immunoSEQ multiplex PCR, and TCRdb kept only the in-frame ones, dropping some. This sample has 150,000 to 200,000 clones, with around 76% found just once. The sequencing sample was made of PBMCs. The receptors were gathered from a woman in her 30s in good health and CMV-seropositive. Each CDR3 is given with its conserved first and last residue. Each record gives: D gene, J gene, V gene, clone size, CDR3 protein, CDR3 DNA. A D gene is named only where the DNA matches it firmly. Clone size is shown for a subset of rows, as once, few, many or a class of expanded clone.

TRBD1,TRBJ1-2,TRBV27,-,CASSLTGQSYYTF,TGTGCCAGCAGTCTAACGGGACAGAGTTACTACACCTTC
-,TRBJ1-5,TRBV6-1,-,CASSVLQYSNQPQHF,TGTGCCAGCAGTGTCTTACAATATAGCAATCAGCCCCAGCATTTT
-,TRBJ1-4,TRBV7-9,-,CASSGGSLNEKLFF,TGTGCCAGCAGCGGCGGGTCCCTTAATGAAAAACTGTTTTTT
-,TRBJ2-3,TRBV28,-,CASSPLIVGTSTDTQYF,TGTGCCAGCAGTCCCTTAATAGTAGGGACTAGCACAGATACGCAGTATTTT
TRBD1,TRBJ2-5,TRBV7-2,-,CASSFPGQGGETQYF,TGTGCCAGCAGCTTCCCGGGACAGGGAGGGGAGACCCAGTACTTC
TRBD2,TRBJ2-1,TRBV5-1,once,CASSLAGTSGSYNEQFF,TGCGCCAGCAGCTTGGCCGGGACTAGCGGTTCCTACAATGAGCAGTTCTTC
TRBD1,TRBJ1-1,TRBV10-2,-,CASTPRDRNTEAFF,TGCGCCAGCACTCCCCGGGACAGGAACACTGAAGCTTTCTTT
-,TRBJ1-5,TRBV19,-,CASSIGFGQPQHF,TGTGCCAGTAGTATCGGGTTTGGTCAGCCCCAGCATTTT
-,TRBJ1-3,TRBV27,-,CASSLNGANSGNTIYF,TGTGCCAGCAGTTTAAATGGGGCGAACTCTGGAAACACCATATATTTT
-,TRBJ2-7,TRBV6-5,few,CASSYGAGLYEQYF,TGTGCCAGCAGTTACGGCGCGGGACTCTACGAGCAGTACTTC
-,TRBJ1-1,TRBV20-1,-,CSASSGAEAFF,TGCAGTGCCTCGTCAGGGGCGGAAGCTTTCTTT
-,TRBJ1-1,TRBV2,-,CASSRQLMNTEAFF,TGTGCCAGCAGCCGACAGCTCATGAACACTGAAGCTTTCTTT
-,TRBJ2-5,TRBV11-3,-,CASSFEAQETQYF,TGTGCCAGCAGCTTTGAAGCCCAAGAGACCCAGTACTTC
TRBD2,TRBJ2-7,TRBV5-1,-,CASSLAGGTYEQYF,TGCGCCAGCAGCTTGGCCGGGGGGACGTACGAGCAGTACTTC
-,TRBJ1-6,TRBV9,-,CASSVDDGAGSPLHF,TGTGCCAGCAGCGTAGATGATGGGGCGGGATCACCCCTCCACTTT
-,TRBJ2-3,TRBV25-1,-,CASSDSIQQVEQYF,TGTGCCAGCAGTGATTCCATCCAACAGGTGGAGCAGTATTTT
-,TRBJ2-5,TRBV15,-,CATSRPGLEETQYF,TGTGCCACCAGCAGACCCGGACTGGAAGAGACCCAGTACTTC
-,TRBJ2-5,TRBV7-6,-,CASSLAAPETQYF,TGTGCCAGCAGCTTAGCGGCTCCCGAAACCCAGTACTTC
TRBD2,TRBJ2-3,TRBV4-3,-,CASSQEEGGTQYF,TGCGCCAGCAGCCAGGAAGAGGGAGGGACGCAGTATTTT
-,TRBJ2-3,TRBV5-1,once,CASSLVVGGSTDTQYF,TGCGCCAGCAGCTTGGTAGTAGGAGGGAGTACAGATACGCAGTATTTT
TRBD2,TRBJ2-1,TRBV30,few,CAWSVDTSAYNEQFF,TGTGCCTGGAGTGTAGATACTAGCGCCTACAATGAGCAGTTCTTC
-,TRBJ2-6,TRBV7-2,once,CASSSRRAFFGANVLTF,TGTGCCAGCAGCTCCCGGAGGGCTTTTTTTGGGGCCAACGTCCTGACTTTC
-,TRBJ1-1,TRBV15,many,CATSSFPGSTEAFF,TGTGCCACCAGCAGTTTTCCCGGGAGCACTGAAGCTTTCTTT
-,TRBJ1-1,TRBV4-1,-,CASSQVPGANTEAFF,TGCGCCAGCAGCCAAGTCCCAGGGGCGAACACTGAAGCTTTCTTT
-,TRBJ2-7,TRBV5-4,-,CASSLAGSYEQYF,TGTGCCAGCAGCTTGGCGGGGAGCTACGAGCAGTACTTC